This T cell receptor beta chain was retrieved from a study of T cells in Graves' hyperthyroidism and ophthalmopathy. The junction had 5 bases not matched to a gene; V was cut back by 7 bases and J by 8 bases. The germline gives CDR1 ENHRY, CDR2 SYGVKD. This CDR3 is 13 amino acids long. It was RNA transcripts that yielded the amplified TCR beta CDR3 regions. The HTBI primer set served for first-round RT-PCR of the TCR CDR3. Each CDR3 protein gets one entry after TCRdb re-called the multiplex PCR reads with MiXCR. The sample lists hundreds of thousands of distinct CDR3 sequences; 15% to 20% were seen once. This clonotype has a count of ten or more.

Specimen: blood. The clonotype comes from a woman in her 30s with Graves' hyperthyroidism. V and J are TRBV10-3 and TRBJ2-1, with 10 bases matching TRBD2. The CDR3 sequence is CAIKEREGDEQFF. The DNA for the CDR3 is TGTGCCATCAAAGAGCGGGAGGGCGATGAGCAGTTCTTC.